This T cell receptor (beta chain) was captured in a study of blood T cell repertoires in COVID-19 (dated by TCRdb to the early 2020s). In the study overall: Samples from collaborators originated in the United States, Italy and Spain and spanned both the acute and convalescent phases of COVID-19. The prospective study material was composed of cDNA or gDNA derived from T cells, B-cell-depleted T cells, or PBMCs. Deeply sampled blood TCRbeta repertoires from subjects exposed to, actively infected with, or recovered from COVID-19 were included in the dataset. The repertoires were released in a freely available public database meant as a resource for research on the immune response to SARS-CoV-2. The samples were drawn from the first 160 participants of the ongoing ImmuneRACE study and from 950 to 1,500 subjects provided by 6 global collaborators. Nearly every sample came with metadata listing a de-identified subject ID, COVID-19 status, age in years and sex. Where HLA class I and class II types were available, the types were taken from metadata supplied by the sample provider, not from assay-based typing.

Notes on this clone: The clone's antigen remains unknown. No clone much larger than this one lies a single base away; base qualities are absent.

The immunoSEQ Assay, a bias-controlled multiplex PCR, was used to amplify TCRbeta CDR3 regions from genomic DNA. The authors' pipeline ran thus. The number of nucleated cells in each sample was estimated from the amplification of reference gene primers within the assay. To quantify the absolute abundance of each unique TCRbeta CDR3 rearrangement, sequence reads were collapsed and filtered. For each sample, productive Simpson clonality was calculated by taking the square root of Simpson's diversity index across productive rearrangements. The clones in this table, taken by TCRdb from immuneACCESS, are in-frame only. Not every clone is retained; where verified, under half of the shortfall comes from an unresolved V gene, and the cause of the rest is unknown. The DNA gave D and trimming, while V, J and clone size come from that table. A total of 84,000 or so clones appear in this sample, 70% to 80% of them only once. The top ten clones comprise over 40% of the sample.

Each collaborating institution followed its own protocols to collect whole blood in K2EDTA tubes. For TCRbeta analysis, collaborator samples were shipped as frozen whole blood, as isolated PBMCs, or as DNA extracted from either sample type. The CDR3 measures 13 amino acids from cysteine to phenylalanine. Only CDR3 DNA is held: 39 bases, read in frame from base 1. Trimming removed 2 bases from V and 7 bases from J, leaving 11 bases between the germline ends. CDR1 SNHLY and CDR2 FYNNEI are derived from the germline V gene. The paper's findings and limits, for the study overall: Clinical and demographic metadata were provided uncurated, with the amount varying by source and participant.

Recombination joined TRBV2 with TRBJ2-5, with TRBD2 perhaps the D gene, on 6 matching bases. What was sequenced was peripheral blood. The sequence was obtained from a human donor in a cohort sampled during active COVID-19. Here the CDR3 is given as CASSEMQGGTQYF. In nucleotide form, the sequence is TGTGCCAGCAGTGAAATGCAGGGAGGGACCCAGTACTTC.